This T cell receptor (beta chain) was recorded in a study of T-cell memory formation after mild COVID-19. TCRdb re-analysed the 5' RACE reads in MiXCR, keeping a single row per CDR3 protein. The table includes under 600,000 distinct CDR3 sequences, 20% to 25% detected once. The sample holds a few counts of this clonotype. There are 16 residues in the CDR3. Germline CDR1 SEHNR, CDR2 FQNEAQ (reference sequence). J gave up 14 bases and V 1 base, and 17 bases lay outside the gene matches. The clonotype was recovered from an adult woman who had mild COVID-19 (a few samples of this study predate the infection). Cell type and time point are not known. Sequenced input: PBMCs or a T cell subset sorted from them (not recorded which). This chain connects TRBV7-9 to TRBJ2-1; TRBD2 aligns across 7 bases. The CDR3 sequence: CASSLVPSGTGGIEFF. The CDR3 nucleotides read TGTGCCAGCAGCTTAGTACCCAGCGGGACCGGCGGTATCGAGTTCTTC.